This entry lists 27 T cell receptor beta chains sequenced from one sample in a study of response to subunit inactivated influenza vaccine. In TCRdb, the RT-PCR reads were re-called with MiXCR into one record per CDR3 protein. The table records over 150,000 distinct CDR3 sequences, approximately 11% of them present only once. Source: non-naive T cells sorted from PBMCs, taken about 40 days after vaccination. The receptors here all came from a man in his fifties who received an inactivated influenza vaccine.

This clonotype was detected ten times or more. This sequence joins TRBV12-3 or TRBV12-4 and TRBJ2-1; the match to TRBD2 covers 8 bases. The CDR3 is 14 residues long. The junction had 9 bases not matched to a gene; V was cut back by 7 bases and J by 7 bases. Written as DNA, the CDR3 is TGTGCCAGCACCGCGGGACTAGACTTAAATGAGCAGTTCTTC. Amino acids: CASTAGLDLNEQFF.

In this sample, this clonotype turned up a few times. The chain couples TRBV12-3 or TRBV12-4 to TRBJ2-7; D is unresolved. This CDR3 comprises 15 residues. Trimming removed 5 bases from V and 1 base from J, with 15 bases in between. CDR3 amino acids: CASSRTEGKSYEQYF. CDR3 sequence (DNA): TGTGCCAGCAGTCGTACTGAAGGTAAATCCTACGAGCAGTACTTC.

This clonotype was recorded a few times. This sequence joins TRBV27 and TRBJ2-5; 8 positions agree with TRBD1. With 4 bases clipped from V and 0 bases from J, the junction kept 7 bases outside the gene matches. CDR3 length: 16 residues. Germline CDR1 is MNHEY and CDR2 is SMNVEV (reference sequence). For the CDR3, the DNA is TGTGCCAGCAGTTCCCTTTGGGACAGGAACCAAGAGACCCAGTACTTC. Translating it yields CASSSLWDRNQETQYF.

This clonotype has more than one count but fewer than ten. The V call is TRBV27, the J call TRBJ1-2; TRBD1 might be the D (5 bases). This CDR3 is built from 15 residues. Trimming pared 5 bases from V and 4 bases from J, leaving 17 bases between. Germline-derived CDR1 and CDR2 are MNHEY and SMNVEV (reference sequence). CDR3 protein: CASSPTGTPTYGYTF. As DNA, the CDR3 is TGTGCCAGCAGTCCTACCGGGACCCCAACCTATGGCTACACCTTC.

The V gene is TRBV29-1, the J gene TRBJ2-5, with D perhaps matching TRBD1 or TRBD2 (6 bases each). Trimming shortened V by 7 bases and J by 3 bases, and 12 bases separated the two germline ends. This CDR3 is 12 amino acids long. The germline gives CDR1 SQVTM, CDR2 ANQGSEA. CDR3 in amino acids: CSGGTNKETQYF. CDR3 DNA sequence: TGCAGCGGCGGGACAAATAAAGAGACCCAGTACTTC.

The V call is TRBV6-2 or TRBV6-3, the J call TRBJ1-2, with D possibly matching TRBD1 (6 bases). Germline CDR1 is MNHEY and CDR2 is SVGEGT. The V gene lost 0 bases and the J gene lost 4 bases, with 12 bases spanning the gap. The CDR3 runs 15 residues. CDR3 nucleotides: TGTGCCAGCAGTTACTCAGGACAGATGGCCTATGGCTACACCTTC. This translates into CASSYSGQMAYGYTF.

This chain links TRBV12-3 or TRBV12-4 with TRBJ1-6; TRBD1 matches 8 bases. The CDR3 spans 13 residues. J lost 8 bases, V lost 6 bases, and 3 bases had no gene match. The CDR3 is CASRTGVHSPLHF. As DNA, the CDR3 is TGTGCCAGCAGGACAGGGGTGCATTCACCCCTCCACTTT.

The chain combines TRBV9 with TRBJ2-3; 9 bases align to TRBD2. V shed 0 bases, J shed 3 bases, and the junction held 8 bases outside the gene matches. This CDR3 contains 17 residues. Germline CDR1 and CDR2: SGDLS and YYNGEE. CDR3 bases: TGTGCCAGCAGCGTAGCCCCTAGCGGGAAGGGTACAGATACGCAGTATTTT. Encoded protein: CASSVAPSGKGTDTQYF.

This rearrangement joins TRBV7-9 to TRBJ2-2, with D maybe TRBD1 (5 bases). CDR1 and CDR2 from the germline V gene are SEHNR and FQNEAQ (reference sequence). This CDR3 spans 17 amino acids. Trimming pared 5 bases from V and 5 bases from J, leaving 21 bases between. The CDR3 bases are TGTGCCAGCAGCCCGCACAGGACAAGGGGTTGGACCGGGGAGCTGTTTTTT. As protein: CASSPHRTRGWTGELFF. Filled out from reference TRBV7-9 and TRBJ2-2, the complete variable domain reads DTGVSQNPRHKITKRGQNVTFRCDPISEHNRLYWYRQTLGQGPEFLTYFQNEAQLEKSRLLSDRFSAERPKGSFSTLEIQRTEQGDSAMYLCASSPHRTRGWTGELFFGEGSRLTVL.

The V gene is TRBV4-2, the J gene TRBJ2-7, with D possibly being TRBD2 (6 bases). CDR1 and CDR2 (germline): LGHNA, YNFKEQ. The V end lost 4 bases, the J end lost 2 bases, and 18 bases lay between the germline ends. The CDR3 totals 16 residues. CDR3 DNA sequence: TGTGCCAGCAGCCCCCGGGGAGGAGGTGACGCCTACGAGCAGTACTTC. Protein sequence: CASSPRGGGDAYEQYF.

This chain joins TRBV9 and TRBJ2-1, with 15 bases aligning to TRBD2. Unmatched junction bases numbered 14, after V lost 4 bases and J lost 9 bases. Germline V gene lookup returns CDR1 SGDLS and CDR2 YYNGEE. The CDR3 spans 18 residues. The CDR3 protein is CASSLTGLAGGEGFEQFF. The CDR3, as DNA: TGTGCCAGCAGCCTCACGGGACTAGCGGGAGGAGAGGGATTTGAGCAGTTCTTC.

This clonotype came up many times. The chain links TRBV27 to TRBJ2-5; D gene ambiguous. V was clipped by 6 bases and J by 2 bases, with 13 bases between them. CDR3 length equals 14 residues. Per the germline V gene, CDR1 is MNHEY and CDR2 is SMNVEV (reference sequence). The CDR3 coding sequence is TGTGCCAGCAGACGGGCAGTTGGGCAAGAGACCCAGTACTTC. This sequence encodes CASRRAVGQETQYF.

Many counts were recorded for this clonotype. The CDR3 DNA sequence: TGCGCCAGCAGCTTGGGAGGGAGAATCACTGAAGCTTTCTTT. It specifies CASSLGGRITEAFF. The V call is TRBV5-1, the J call TRBJ1-1; D gene uncertain. The CDR3 is 14 residues long. V was cut by 0 bases and J by 4 bases, with 10 bases left in between. The germline gives CDR1 SGHRS, CDR2 YFSETQ.

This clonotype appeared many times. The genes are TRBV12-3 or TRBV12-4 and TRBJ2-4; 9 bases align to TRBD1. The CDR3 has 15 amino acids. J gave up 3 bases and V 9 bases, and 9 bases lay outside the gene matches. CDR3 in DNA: TGTGCCAGTTACCAATGGGGACAGGGCAAAAACATTCAGTACTTC. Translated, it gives CASYQWGQGKNIQYF.

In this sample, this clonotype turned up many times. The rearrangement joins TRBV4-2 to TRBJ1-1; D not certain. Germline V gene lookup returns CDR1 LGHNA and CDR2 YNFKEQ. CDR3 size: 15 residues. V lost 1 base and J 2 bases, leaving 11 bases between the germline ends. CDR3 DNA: TGTGCCAGCAGCCAAGCTTTTTTAGGTAACACTGAAGCTTTCTTT. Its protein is CASSQAFLGNTEAFF.

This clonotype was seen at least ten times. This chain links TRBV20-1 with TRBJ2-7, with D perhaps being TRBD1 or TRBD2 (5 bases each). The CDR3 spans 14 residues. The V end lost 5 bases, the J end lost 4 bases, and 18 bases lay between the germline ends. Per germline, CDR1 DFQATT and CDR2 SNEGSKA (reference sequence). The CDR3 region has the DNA TGCAGTGCTCCCCCGGCCGGGGCCATGTACGAGCAGTACTTC. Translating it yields CSAPPAGAMYEQYF.

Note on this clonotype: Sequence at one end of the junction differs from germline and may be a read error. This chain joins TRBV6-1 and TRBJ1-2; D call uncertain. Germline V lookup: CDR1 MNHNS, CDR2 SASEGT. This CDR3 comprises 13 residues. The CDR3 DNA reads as TGTGCCAGCAGTAAGGACGAGTTCTATGGCTACGCCTTC. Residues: CASSKDEFYGYAF.

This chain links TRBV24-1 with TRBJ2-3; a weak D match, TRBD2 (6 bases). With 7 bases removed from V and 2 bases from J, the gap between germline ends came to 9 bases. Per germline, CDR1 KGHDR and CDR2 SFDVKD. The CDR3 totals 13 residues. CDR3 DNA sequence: TGTGCCACCAGGGGCGGGATCACAGATACGCAGTATTTT. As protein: CATRGGITDTQYF.

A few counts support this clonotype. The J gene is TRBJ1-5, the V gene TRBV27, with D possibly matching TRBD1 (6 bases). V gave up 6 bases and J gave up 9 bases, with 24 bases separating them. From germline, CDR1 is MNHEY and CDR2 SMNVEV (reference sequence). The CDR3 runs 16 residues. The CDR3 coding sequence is TGTGCCAGCAGACGACCGGTGGGGGGGGCGGGTCCGCCCCAGCATTTT. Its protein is CASRRPVGGAGPPQHF.

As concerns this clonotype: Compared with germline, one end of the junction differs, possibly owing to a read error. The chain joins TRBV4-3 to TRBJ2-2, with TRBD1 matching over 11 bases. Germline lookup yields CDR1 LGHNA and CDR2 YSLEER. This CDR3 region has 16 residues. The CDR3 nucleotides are TGCGCCAACAGCCAGAGGACAGGGGGCTGGACCGGGGAGCTGTTTTTT. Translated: CANSQRTGGWTGELFF.

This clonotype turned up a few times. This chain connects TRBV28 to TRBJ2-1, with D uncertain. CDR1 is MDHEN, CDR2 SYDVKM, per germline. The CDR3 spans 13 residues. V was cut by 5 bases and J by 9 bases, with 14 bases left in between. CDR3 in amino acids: CASSPGRSFEQFF. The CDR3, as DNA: TGTGCCAGCAGTCCTGGCCGGAGCTTTGAGCAGTTCTTC. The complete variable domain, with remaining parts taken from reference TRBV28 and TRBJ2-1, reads DVKVTQSSRYLVKRTGEKVFLECVQDMDHENMFWYRQDPGLGLRLIYFSYDVKMKEKGDIPEGYSVSREKKERFSLILESASTNQTSMYLCASSPGRSFEQFFGPGTRLTVL.

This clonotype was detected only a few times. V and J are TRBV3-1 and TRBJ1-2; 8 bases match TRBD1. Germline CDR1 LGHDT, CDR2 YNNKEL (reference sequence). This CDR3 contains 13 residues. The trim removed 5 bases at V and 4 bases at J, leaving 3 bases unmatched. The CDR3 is CASSYRGTYGYTF. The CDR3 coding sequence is TGTGCCAGCAGCTACAGGGGGACCTATGGCTACACCTTC.

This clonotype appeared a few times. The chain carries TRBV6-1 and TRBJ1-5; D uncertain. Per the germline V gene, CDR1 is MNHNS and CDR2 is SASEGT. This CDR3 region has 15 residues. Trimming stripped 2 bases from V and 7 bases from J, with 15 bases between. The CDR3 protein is CASSEFWPAGQPQHF. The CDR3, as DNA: TGTGCCAGCAGTGAATTTTGGCCCGCGGGACAGCCCCAGCATTTT.

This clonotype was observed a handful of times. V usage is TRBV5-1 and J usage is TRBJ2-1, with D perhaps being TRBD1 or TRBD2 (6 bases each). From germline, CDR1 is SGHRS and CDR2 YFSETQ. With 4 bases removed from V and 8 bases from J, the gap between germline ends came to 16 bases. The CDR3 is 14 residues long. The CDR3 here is CASSRGPSTDEQFF. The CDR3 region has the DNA TGCGCCAGCAGCCGGGGGCCATCCACCGATGAGCAGTTCTTC.

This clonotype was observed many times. CDR3: CASSWIGLTYNEQFF. The CDR3 region has the DNA TGTGCCAGCAGTTGGATCGGCTTGACATACAATGAGCAGTTCTTC. The gene calls are TRBV6-2 or TRBV6-3 and TRBJ2-1; D not resolved. Trimming took 4 bases from V and 4 from J, leaving 14 bases between them. The CDR3 runs to 15 residues. Germline CDR1 is MNHEY and CDR2 is SVGEGT.

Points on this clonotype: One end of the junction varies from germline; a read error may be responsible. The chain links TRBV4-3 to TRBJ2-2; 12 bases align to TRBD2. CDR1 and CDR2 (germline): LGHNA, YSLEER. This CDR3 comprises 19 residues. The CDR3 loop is CASSQDPLTSGGRTGELSF. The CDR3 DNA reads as TGCGCCAGCAGCCAAGATCCTCTTACTAGCGGGGGGCGGACCGGGGAGCTGTCTTTT.

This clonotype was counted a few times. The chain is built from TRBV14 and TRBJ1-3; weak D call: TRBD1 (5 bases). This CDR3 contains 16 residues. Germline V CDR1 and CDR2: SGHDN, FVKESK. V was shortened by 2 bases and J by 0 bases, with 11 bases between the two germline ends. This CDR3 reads CASSQMGLNSGNTIYF. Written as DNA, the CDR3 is TGTGCCAGCAGCCAAATGGGACTGAACTCTGGAAACACCATATATTTT.